The 30 T cell receptor beta chains in this list originate from one sample, sequenced in a study of OX40 agonist ivuxolimab in advanced cancers. Profiling relied on immunoSEQ multiplex PCR, and the TCRdb table lists in-frame clones only, not all of them. The table lists tens of thousands of clones, around 84% of them singletons. This specimen consisted of CD4+ or CD8+ T cells sorted from blood, obtained in a trial of the OX40 agonist ivuxolimab. These receptors originate from an adult with an advanced solid tumor such as melanoma, head and neck, liver or kidney cancer.

This chain connects TRBV4-2 to TRBJ1-4, with TRBD1 matching 7 bases. This CDR3 comprises 14 residues. V lost 1 base and J lost 6; bases outside the gene matches: 2. In germline, CDR1 is LGHNA, CDR2 YNFKEQ. As DNA, the CDR3 is TGTGCCAGCAGCCAAGGAGGGGGCGATGAAAAACTGTTTTTT. Translation gives CASSQGGGDEKLFF.

The chain combines TRBV4-2 with TRBJ1-2; a weak D match, TRBD1 (5 bases). This CDR3 region has 15 residues. CDR1 is LGHNA, CDR2 YNFKEQ, per germline. Trimming left V 1 base short and J 4 bases short, with 13 bases between. Here the CDR3 DNA reads TGTGCCAGCAGCCAAGGGCATAGGGGCATCTATGGCTACACCTTC. Amino acid sequence: CASSQGHRGIYGYTF.

This chain connects TRBV6-5 to TRBJ2-7; D possibly uses TRBD1 or TRBD2 (5 bases each). This CDR3 is 13 amino acids long. The germline CDR1 and CDR2 sequences are MNHEY and SVGAGI. V lost 10 bases to trimming and J lost 12 bases, with 25 bases between them. The CDR3 region has the DNA TGTGCCACGGGGCTTGTGGCCTCAGGATATAGGTACTTC. Encoded protein: CATGLVASGYRYF.

There are a few counts of this clone. The chain has TRBV6-5 and TRBJ1-5, with D tentatively TRBD1 (5 bases). From germline, CDR1 is MNHEY and CDR2 SVGAGI. This CDR3 spans 13 amino acids. V lost 6 bases and J lost 2, with 8 bases in between. The chain's CDR3 is CASSRGGNQPQHF. In DNA, the CDR3 is TGTGCCAGCAGCCGGGGGGGCAATCAGCCCCAGCATTTT.

The chain combines TRBV11-2 with TRBJ2-2; 7 bases are a match to TRBD2. Germline V CDR1 and CDR2: SGHAT, FQNNGV. After removal of 1 base from V and 4 bases from J, the junction contained 9 bases not matched to a gene. This CDR3 has 17 residues. The CDR3 loop reads CASSLGASPGGTGELFF. The CDR3 nucleotides are TGTGCCAGCAGCTTAGGGGCCAGCCCGGGGGGCACCGGGGAGCTGTTTTTT.

This clone was seen only once. This chain joins TRBV10-3 and TRBJ1-2; 7 positions agree with TRBD1. Germline CDR1 reads ENHRY; CDR2 reads SYGVKD. Trimming at V came to 6 bases and at J to 10 bases, leaving 11 bases not matched to a gene. CDR3 length equals 13 residues. The CDR3 DNA follows: TGTGCCATCAGCGGGGGACAGAATTACGCCTACACCTTC. This codes for CAISGGQNYAYTF.

The J gene is TRBJ1-2, the V gene TRBV7-9, with TRBD1 matching 9 bases. Germline lookup yields CDR1 SEHNR and CDR2 FQNEAQ (reference sequence). V shed 4 bases and J 4 bases; nucleotides not matched to a gene: 4. CDR3 size: 14 residues. CDR3 nucleotides: TGTGCCAGCAGCTCAAGGACAGGGGCCTATGGCTACACCTTC. Its translation is CASSSRTGAYGYTF. Together with reference TRBV7-9 and TRBJ1-2, the CDR3 gives the full variable domain: DTGVSQNPRHKITKRGQNVTFRCDPISEHNRLYWYRQTLGQGPEFLTYFQNEAQLEKSRLLSDRFSAERPKGSFSTLEIQRTEQGDSAMYLCASSSRTGAYGYTFGSGTRLTVV.

The chain is built from TRBV6-6 and TRBJ2-2, with 8 bases that match TRBD1. Trimming took 5 bases from V and 3 from J; bases not matched to a gene: 5. Germline V gives CDR1 MNHNY, CDR2 SVGAGI (reference sequence). The CDR3 is made up of 15 amino acids. The chain's CDR3 is CASSQQGVDTGELFF. The CDR3 nucleotides read TGTGCCAGCAGTCAACAGGGGGTGGACACCGGGGAGCTGTTTTTT.

In this sample, this clone turned up a few times. V is TRBV5-1 and J is TRBJ2-2; TRBD2 matches 11 bases. Germline trimming cut 4 bases from V and 0 bases from J; bases unmatched to any gene: 5. CDR3 length: 17 amino acids. The germline CDR1 and CDR2 sequences are SGHRS and YFSETQ. CDR3 in amino acids: CASSLPGLAANTGELFF. The DNA of the CDR3 is TGCGCCAGCAGCCTGCCGGGACTAGCGGCGAACACCGGGGAGCTGTTTTTT.

The chain combines TRBV7-2 with TRBJ2-5, with TRBD2 matching over 8 bases. The CDR3 sequence is 14 residues long. V was clipped by 6 bases and J by 5 bases; unmatched bases: 8. Germline loops: CDR1 SGHTA, CDR2 FQGNSA. DNA for the CDR3: TGTGCCAGCAGTCAAGACGGGGGGGCGGAGACCCAGTACTTC. It encodes CASSQDGGAETQYF.

CDR3: CASRNLRALTDTQYF. The CDR3 DNA reads TGTGCAAGTCGGAACCTTAGGGCCCTCACAGATACGCAGTATTTT. This sequence joins TRBV12-2 and TRBJ2-3. TRBV12-2 is a pseudogene. The CDR3 is 15 amino acids.

V gene TRBV14 combines with J gene TRBJ1-1; TRBD1 agrees at 8 bases. This CDR3 spans 16 amino acids. The junction had 4 bases not matched to a gene; V was cut back by 1 base and J by 0 bases. Germline loops: CDR1 SGHDN, CDR2 FVKESK. The CDR3 protein is CASSQAWDRLNTEAFF. CDR3 coding DNA: TGTGCCAGCAGCCAAGCATGGGACAGGCTGAACACTGAAGCTTTCTTT.

The rearrangement links TRBV5-1 to TRBJ2-3; tentatively, D is TRBD1 (5 bases). V was shortened by 0 bases and J by 4 bases, with 12 bases between the two germline ends. This CDR3 comprises 15 residues. The germline CDR1 and CDR2 sequences are SGHRS and YFSETQ. The CDR3 region is CASSLGSTTADTQYF. Written as DNA, the CDR3 is TGCGCCAGCAGCTTGGGATCAACGACAGCAGATACGCAGTATTTT.

CDR3 DNA: TGTGCCAGCAGCCCGACACTGACAGGGGGTCATCAGCCCCAGCATTTT. Its protein product is CASSPTLTGGHQPQHF. The genes are TRBV5-5 and TRBJ1-5, with 9 bases identical to TRBD1. The CDR3 runs 16 residues. CDR1 is SGHKS and CDR2 is YYEKEE in the germline V gene (reference sequence). Trimming at V came to 4 bases and at J to 5 bases, leaving 10 bases not matched to a gene.

The gene calls are TRBV9 and TRBJ1-1; a possible D gene is TRBD1 (5 bases). This CDR3 has 15 amino acids. Looked up from germline, CDR1 is SGDLS and CDR2 is YYNGEE. V was cut by 3 bases and J by 0 bases, with 12 bases left in between. The CDR3 here is CASSAGGGVNTEAFF. In DNA, the CDR3 is TGTGCCAGCAGCGCCGGGGGAGGGGTGAACACTGAAGCTTTCTTT.

The chain combines TRBV15 with TRBJ1-6, with D tentatively TRBD1 (5 bases). Trimming stripped 0 bases from V and 4 bases from J, with 10 bases between. In germline, CDR1 is LNHNV, CDR2 YYDKDF (reference sequence). The CDR3 spans 16 residues. This CDR3 is CATSRDRTPYNSPLHF. CDR3 bases: TGTGCCACCAGCAGAGATAGGACACCATATAATTCACCCCTCCACTTT.

The rearrangement uses TRBV30 and TRBJ2-7; D unresolved. V lost 6 bases and J 0 bases, leaving 6 bases between the germline ends. The CDR3 is made up of 11 amino acids. Germline V gene lookup returns CDR1 GTSNPN and CDR2 SVGIG (reference sequence). This CDR3 is CACRSSYEQYF. CDR3 nucleotides: TGTGCCTGTAGGAGCTCCTACGAGCAGTACTTC.

The J gene is TRBJ2-7, the V gene TRBV2; D is ambiguous. CDR1 is SNHLY, CDR2 FYNNEI, per germline. The CDR3 loop spans 12 amino acids. Trimming shortened V by 3 bases and J by 4 bases, and 7 bases separated the two germline ends. The CDR3 sequence: CASSDSGYEQYF. CDR3 coding DNA: TGTGCCAGCAGTGATTCCGGATACGAGCAGTACTTC.

The chain employs TRBV7-2 and TRBJ1-2; tentatively, D is TRBD1 (5 bases). CDR1 and CDR2 from the germline V gene are SGHTA and FQGNSA. The CDR3 covers 15 residues. Deletions cut 0 bases from V and 3 bases from J, with 11 bases between. The chain's CDR3 is CASSLAQGRHYGYTF. CDR3 nucleotide sequence: TGTGCCAGCAGCTTAGCCCAGGGAAGGCACTATGGCTACACCTTC. The full variable domain, completed using reference TRBV7-2 and TRBJ1-2, is GAGVSQSPSNKVTEKGKDVELRCDPISGHTALYWYRQSLGQGLEFLIYFQGNSAPDKSGLPSDRFSAERTGGSVSTLTIQRTQQEDSAVYLCASSLAQGRHYGYTFGSGTRLTVV.

The V call is TRBV12-5, the J call TRBJ2-7; unclear D gene. CDR1 is LGHNT and CDR2 is FRNRAP in the germline V gene. CDR3 length: 11 residues. With 2 bases removed from V and 2 bases from J, the gap between germline ends came to 1 base. The CDR3 DNA is TGTGCTAGTGGTTTGACCTACGAGCAGTACTTC. The encoded protein is CASGLTYEQYF. The variable domain in full, completed from reference TRBV12-5 and TRBJ2-7, reads DARVTQTPRHKVTEMGQEVTMRCQPILGHNTVFWYRQTMMQGLELLAYFRNRAPLDDSGMPKDRFSAEMPDATLATLKIQPSEPRDSAVYFCASGLTYEQYFGPGTRLTVT.

The rearrangement joins TRBV5-1 to TRBJ2-1; 9 nucleotides align to TRBD2. V lost 4 bases and J lost 5; bases outside the gene matches: 16. Germline loops: CDR1 SGHRS, CDR2 YFSETQ. This CDR3 has 18 residues. The CDR3 sequence is CASSPRVPGLAIHNEQFF. The CDR3 DNA sequence: TGCGCCAGCAGCCCGAGGGTCCCAGGACTAGCGATCCACAATGAGCAGTTCTTC.

CDR3 residues: CAWRGDQLNSPLHF. CDR3 DNA sequence: TGTGCCTGGAGAGGGGACCAACTTAATTCACCCCTCCACTTT. The V call is TRBV30, the J call TRBJ1-6, with a weak D call TRBD1 (5 bases). The germline V gene has CDR1 GTSNPN and CDR2 SVGIG (reference sequence). V lost 3 bases and J lost 6, with 12 bases in between. This CDR3 has 14 residues.

Only a few counts were recorded for this clone. This chain connects TRBV30 to TRBJ1-1; TRBD1 is a possible D gene (6 bases). This CDR3 comprises 11 residues. Trimming shortened V by 1 base and J by 8 bases, and 8 bases separated the two germline ends. CDR1 and CDR2 (germline): GTSNPN, SVGIG (reference sequence). CDR3 sequence reads: CAWSGQEEAFF. CDR3 sequence (DNA): TGTGCCTGGAGTGGACAGGAGGAAGCTTTCTTT.

The chain carries TRBV27 and TRBJ2-7; unclear D gene. The CDR3 covers 16 residues. The V and J ends lost 6 bases and 5 bases respectively, with 23 bases between them. CDR1 is MNHEY and CDR2 is SMNVEV in the germline V gene (reference sequence). The CDR3 loop reads CASRMASTPNPHEQYF. Here the CDR3 DNA reads TGTGCCAGCAGAATGGCATCGACTCCCAACCCACACGAGCAGTACTTC.

V usage is TRBV11-2 and J usage is TRBJ2-3; the D is unclear. The germline CDR1 and CDR2 sequences are SGHAT and FQNNGV. The CDR3 totals 14 residues. Deletions cut 5 bases from V and 1 base from J, with 10 bases between. For the CDR3, the DNA is TGTGCCAGCAGCGTTAACCCAGGCACAGATACGCAGTATTTT. It specifies CASSVNPGTDTQYF.

CDR3 nucleotides: TGTGCCAGCAGCTTAGTTGGGACACCTGGGGAGACCCAGTACTTC. This sequence encodes CASSLVGTPGETQYF. The rearrangement uses TRBV11-2 and TRBJ2-5, with D perhaps TRBD1 (6 bases). The CDR3 runs 15 residues. Per the germline V gene, CDR1 is SGHAT and CDR2 is FQNNGV. V lost 1 base and J 5 bases, leaving 14 bases between the germline ends.

The J gene is TRBJ2-6, the V gene TRBV27, with D hard to call. The CDR3 sequence is 16 residues long. The germline V gene encodes CDR1 MNHEY and CDR2 SMNVEV (reference sequence). V was trimmed by 2 bases and J by 0 bases, leaving 8 bases between them. This CDR3 is CASSLAYVSGANVLTF. The DNA of the CDR3 is TGTGCCAGCAGTTTAGCGTATGTCTCTGGGGCCAACGTCCTGACTTTC.

V is TRBV5-6 and J is TRBJ1-2; 10 positions agree with TRBD1. The CDR3 contains 15 residues. CDR1 is SGHDT, CDR2 YYEEEE, per germline. The V and J ends lost 4 bases and 5 bases, in that order; junction bases with no gene match: 8. CDR3 nucleotide sequence: TGTGCCAGCAGCGACCTGGACAGGGGGTCTTATGGCTACACCTTC. The encoded protein is CASSDLDRGSYGYTF.

This chain uses TRBV7-2 with TRBJ2-1, with 8 bases aligning to TRBD1. The V and J ends lost 3 bases and 9 bases, in that order; junction bases with no gene match: 13. Germline CDR1 and CDR2: SGHTA and FQGNSA. This CDR3 is 16 amino acids long. The CDR3 loop reads CASSFFGQGGGSEQFF. The CDR3 DNA is TGTGCCAGCAGCTTTTTTGGACAGGGTGGAGGGAGTGAGCAGTTCTTC.

This clone has just one count. The rearrangement links TRBV7-2 to TRBJ2-5; D is uncertain. The CDR3 sequence is 13 residues long. CDR1 is SGHTA and CDR2 is FQGNSA in the germline V gene. Trimming took 3 bases from V and 4 from J, leaving 9 bases between them. The CDR3 loop is CASSLVTRETQYF. As DNA, the CDR3 is TGTGCCAGCAGCTTGGTAACGAGAGAGACCCAGTACTTC.